The sequence of this TCR beta chain was determined in a study of T cell responses to AZD1222 COVID-19 vaccine. Germline loops: CDR1 SGHRS, CDR2 YFSETQ. The V segment lost 5 bases and the J segment 10 bases; nucleotides outside the gene matches: 9. The length of the CDR3 is 14 residues. Using immunoSEQ multiplex PCR, the repertoire was profiled, and TCRdb retains in-frame clones only, with some absent. This repertoire shows about 140,000 clones, around 93% found once; its top ten account for about 3%. The TCR sequence derives from an adult in good health. The gene calls are TRBV5-1 and TRBJ1-6, with TRBD1 matching over 7 bases. The sequenced sample was peripheral blood, obtained on day 0 of AZD1222 vaccination. As DNA, the CDR3 is TGCGCCAGCAGGAACAGGGGTGTCGAATCACCCCTCCACTTT. This codes for CASRNRGVESPLHF. Variable domain in full (rest from reference TRBV5-1 and TRBJ1-6): KAGVTQTPRYLIKTRGQQVTLSCSPISGHRSVSWYQQTPGQGLQFLFEYFSETQRNKGNFPGRFSGRQFSNSRSEMNVSTLELGDSALYLCASRNRGVESPLHFGNGTRLTVT.